Listed below are T cell receptor beta chains from one sample, sequenced in a study of cytomegalovirus exposure and HLA in healthy donors. Generated by immunoSEQ multiplex PCR, the TCRdb table keeps only in-frame clones and is missing some. Its listing shows more than 65,000 clones. The sequenced sample consisted of PBMCs. The receptors here all came from a man aged 35 to 55 in good health and CMV-seronegative. Both conserved end residues are part of each CDR3. The D gene is left open where the match is weak.

j_call: TRBJ1-1
d_call: TRBD1
v_call: TRBV29-1
cdr3_nt: TGCAGCGTCGCACAGGGGACGAACACTGAAGCTTTCTTT
cdr3_aa: CSVAQGTNTEAFF

j_call: TRBJ1-6
d_call: TRBD1
v_call: TRBV6-1
cdr3_nt: TGTGCCAGCAGTTTGACAGGGACCGTTTCACCCCTCCACTTT
cdr3_aa: CASSLTGTVSPLHF

j_call: TRBJ2-3
d_call: NA
v_call: TRBV5-1
cdr3_nt: TGCGCCAGCAGCTTGGGGGGGCGCGGAGATACGCAGTATTTT
cdr3_aa: CASSLGGRGDTQYF

j_call: TRBJ1-1
d_call: NA
v_call: TRBV30
cdr3_nt: TGTGCCTGGAGGCTAGGGGTTAACATGAACACTGAAGCTTTCTTT
cdr3_aa: CAWRLGVNMNTEAFF

j_call: TRBJ2-6
d_call: NA
v_call: TRBV19
cdr3_nt: TGTGCCAGTGGGCCCTTGAGCTCTGGGGCCAACGTCCTGACTTTC
cdr3_aa: CASGPLSSGANVLTF

j_call: TRBJ2-2
d_call: NA
v_call: TRBV7-8
cdr3_nt: TGTGCCAGCAGCGCCCGCCAGGGTGACACCGGGGAGCTGTTTTTT
cdr3_aa: CASSARQGDTGELFF

j_call: TRBJ2-5
d_call: TRBD2
v_call: TRBV14
cdr3_nt: TGTGCCAGCAGCCACCGCCGCCGGACTAGCGGAGAAGAGACCCAGTACTTC
cdr3_aa: CASSHRRRTSGEETQYF

j_call: TRBJ1-5
d_call: TRBD1
v_call: TRBV2
cdr3_nt: TGTGCCAGCAGAGGGACAGGGCACAATCAGCCCCAGCATTTT
cdr3_aa: CASRGTGHNQPQHF

j_call: TRBJ2-7
d_call: NA
v_call: TRBV5-1
cdr3_nt: TGCGCCAGCAGCGCCGGCGGGTCCCTCGAGCAGTACTTC
cdr3_aa: CASSAGGSLEQYF

j_call: TRBJ2-1
d_call: NA
v_call: TRBV2
cdr3_nt: TGTGCCAGCAGTCCAGGGGGGTCCTACAATGAGCAGTTCTTC
cdr3_aa: CASSPGGSYNEQFF

j_call: TRBJ1-4
d_call: TRBD1
v_call: TRBV5-1
cdr3_nt: TGCGCCAGCAGCACGGGACAGGGTACTGAAAAACTGTTTTTT
cdr3_aa: CASSTGQGTEKLFF

j_call: TRBJ2-2
d_call: TRBD1
v_call: TRBV18
cdr3_nt: TGTGCCAGCCCCCGGACAGGGGTTAACACCGGGGAGCTGTTTTTT
cdr3_aa: CASPRTGVNTGELFF

j_call: TRBJ2-7
d_call: TRBD2
v_call: TRBV28
cdr3_nt: TGTGCCAGCAGTTTAGTTAGCGGGGGGTTGTACTTC
cdr3_aa: CASSLVSGGLYF

j_call: TRBJ1-1
d_call: NA
v_call: TRBV11-2
cdr3_nt: TGTGCCAGCAGCCTCAAATGGGGCCAGGTGAACACTGAAGCTTTCTTT
cdr3_aa: CASSLKWGQVNTEAFF

j_call: TRBJ2-7
d_call: TRBD1
v_call: TRBV18
cdr3_nt: TGTGCCAGCTCACCTCCGTTCGGGACAGCCGAGCAGTACTTC
cdr3_aa: CASSPPFGTAEQYF

j_call: TRBJ1-1
d_call: NA
v_call: TRBV6-6
cdr3_nt: TGTGCCAGCAGACAGGGCGTTACTGAAGCTTTCTTT
cdr3_aa: CASRQGVTEAFF

j_call: TRBJ2-7
d_call: NA
v_call: TRBV7-2
cdr3_nt: TGTGCCAGCAGCAGAAACCCCCTGCAGGGGAGATCCTACGAGCAGTACTTC
cdr3_aa: CASSRNPLQGRSYEQYF

j_call: TRBJ2-5
d_call: NA
v_call: TRBV3-1/TRBV3-2
cdr3_nt: TGTGCCGCCGGAGAGACCCAGTACTTC
cdr3_aa: CAAGETQYF

j_call: TRBJ2-3
d_call: NA
v_call: TRBV11-3
cdr3_nt: TGTGCCAGCAGCTTAGGTGTAGGGGACACAGATACGCAGTATTTT
cdr3_aa: CASSLGVGDTDTQYF

j_call: TRBJ1-6
d_call: NA
v_call: TRBV5-1
cdr3_nt: TGCGCCAGCAGGCAAAGTGAGACGGAGAATTCACCCCTCCACTTT
cdr3_aa: CASRQSETENSPLHF

j_call: TRBJ1-5
d_call: NA
v_call: TRBV10-3
cdr3_nt: TGTGCCATCAGTCCAGGCGGCAATCAGCCCCAGCATTTT
cdr3_aa: CAISPGGNQPQHF

j_call: TRBJ2-5
d_call: TRBD2
v_call: TRBV6-1
cdr3_nt: TGTGCCAGCAGCCTTAGCGGGGGTCGGGAGACCCAGTACTTC
cdr3_aa: CASSLSGGRETQYF

j_call: TRBJ2-3
d_call: NA
v_call: TRBV6-6
cdr3_nt: TGTGCCAGCAGCCTCACAGATACGCAGTATTTT
cdr3_aa: CASSLTDTQYF

j_call: TRBJ2-7
d_call: NA
v_call: TRBV28
cdr3_nt: TGTGCCAGCAGTCTACCCGGGACACCCTACGAGCAGTACTTC
cdr3_aa: CASSLPGTPYEQYF

j_call: TRBJ2-1
d_call: NA
v_call: TRBV5-1
cdr3_nt: TGCGCCAGCAGCCCCCCCAATGCCCCCCTAGGGTTCTTC
cdr3_aa: CASSPPNAPLGFF

j_call: TRBJ1-2
d_call: NA
v_call: TRBV27
cdr3_nt: TGTGCCAGCAGTTTAGGCGGTCCCCACTATGGCTACACCTTC
cdr3_aa: CASSLGGPHYGYTF